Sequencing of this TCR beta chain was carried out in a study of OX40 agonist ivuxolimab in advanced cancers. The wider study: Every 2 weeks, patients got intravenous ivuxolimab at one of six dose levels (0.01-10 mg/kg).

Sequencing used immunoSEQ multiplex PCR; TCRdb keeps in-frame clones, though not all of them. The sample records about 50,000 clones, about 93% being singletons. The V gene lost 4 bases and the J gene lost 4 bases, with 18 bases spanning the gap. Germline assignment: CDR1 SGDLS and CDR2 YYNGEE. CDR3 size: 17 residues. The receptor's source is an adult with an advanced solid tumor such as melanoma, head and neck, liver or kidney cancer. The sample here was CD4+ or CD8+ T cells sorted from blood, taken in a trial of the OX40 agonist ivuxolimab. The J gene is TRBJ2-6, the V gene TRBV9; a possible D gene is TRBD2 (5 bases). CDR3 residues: CASSPSGSGGGANVLTF. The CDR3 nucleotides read TGTGCCAGCAGCCCCTCCGGTAGTGGAGGAGGGGCCAACGTCCTGACTTTC. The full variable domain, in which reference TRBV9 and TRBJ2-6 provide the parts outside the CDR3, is DSGVTQTPKHLITATGQRVTLRCSPRSGDLSVYWYQQSLDQGLQFLIQYYNGEERAKGNILERFSAQQFPDLHSELNLSSLELGDSALYFCASSPSGSGGGANVLTFGAGSRLTVL.